This TCR beta chain was recovered during a study of shared clonotypes between healthy human individuals. Using immunoSEQ multiplex PCR, the repertoire was profiled, and TCRdb retains in-frame clones only, with some absent. In the table there are more than 2,000,000 clones, approximately 95% of which are singletons. The CDR3 runs to 12 residues. J gave up 8 bases and V 10 bases, and 6 bases lay outside the gene matches. Germline V gene sequence: CDR1 SGHAT, CDR2 FQNNGV. To note about this clone: Its antigen is not identified.

Study-wide points: What naive subsets generally showed was a larger estimated richness than memory subsets showed.

The chain carries TRBV11-2 and TRBJ2-7; 12 nucleotides agree with TRBD2. Material for sequencing was naive CD4+ T cells from PBMCs. The subset was: CD45RA+ positively selected. The source is a man younger than 35 in good health. Some clones in this sample may be carry-over from other donors' samples. As DNA, the CDR3 is TGTGCCATCAGGCTAGCGGGAGGGAAGCAGTACTTC. Its translation: CAIRLAGGKQYF.